The 16 T cell receptor beta chains below come from one sample, sequenced in a study of Tregs in tolerant kidney transplant recipients. The nonmyeloablative bone marrow transplants came from related graft donors, with transient mixed chimerism. Profiled with immunoSEQ multiplex PCR; TCRdb holds only in-frame clones, not every one. The table shows about 64,000 clones, with around 87% occurring only once. Material: CD4+ T cells from blood (PBMCs), obtained 6 months after the transplant. The receptors here all came from a human patient who received a combined kidney and bone marrow transplant. Some T cells may possibly be graft donor cells.

This clone was recorded a few times. J is TRBJ1-1 and V is TRBV4-2; 12 nucleotides line up with TRBD1. The germline V gene encodes CDR1 LGHNA and CDR2 YNFKEQ. The V gene end was trimmed by 1 base and the J gene end by 6 bases; junction bases not matched to a gene: 6. The CDR3 loop spans 16 amino acids. The CDR3 reads CASSQGDRGRRAEAFF. CDR3 coding DNA: TGTGCCAGCAGCCAAGGGGACAGGGGGCGGAGGGCTGAAGCTTTCTTT.

V is TRBV15 and J is TRBJ2-5; 11 bases fit TRBD2. There are 14 residues in the CDR3. Trimming removed 6 bases from V and 4 bases from J; junction bases left unmatched: 4. CDR1 and CDR2 from the germline V gene are LNHNV and YYDKDF (reference sequence). The CDR3 here is CATSSGGAGETQYF. In DNA form, the CDR3 reads TGTGCCACCAGTAGCGGGGGGGCAGGAGAGACCCAGTACTTC.

The chain uses TRBV5-1 and TRBJ2-5, with a possible D match to TRBD1 (5 bases). The J call may be wrong; the DNA end is better matched by TRBJ2-7. The CDR3 is 12 amino acids. CDR1 is SGHRS, CDR2 YFSETQ, per germline. The CDR3 loop reads CASRTDSYEQYF. The CDR3 DNA follows: TGCGCCAGCAGGACAGACTCCTACGAGCAGTACTTC.

The V gene is TRBV28, the J gene TRBJ1-2; the D is unclear. Germline V lookup: CDR1 MDHEN, CDR2 SYDVKM. The V gene lost 7 bases and the J gene lost 4 bases, with 13 bases spanning the gap. This CDR3 is built from 13 residues. The CDR3 sequence: CASIGERPYGYTF. DNA of the CDR3: TGTGCCAGCATCGGGGAGCGACCCTATGGCTACACCTTC.

This clone was counted between two and nine times. The V and J genes are TRBV29-1 and TRBJ1-1, with 8 bases that match TRBD1. Unmatched junction bases numbered 5, after V lost 7 bases and J lost 4 bases. The CDR3 runs to 12 residues. CDR1 is SQVTM, CDR2 ANQGSEA, per germline. The CDR3 region has the DNA TGCAGCGCAGTAGACAGGGGCACTGAAGCTTTCTTT. Its protein product is CSAVDRGTEAFF.

V is TRBV16 and J is TRBJ2-1; TRBD2 matches 8 bases. With 6 bases clipped from V and 0 bases from J, the junction kept 4 bases outside the gene matches. Germline V gives CDR1 KGHSY, CDR2 FQNENV. The CDR3 sequence is 15 residues long. The CDR3 DNA reads as TGTGCCAGCAGTCCTACTAGCGGCTCCTACAATGAGCAGTTCTTC. It is translated as CASSPTSGSYNEQFF.

The chain joins TRBV19 to TRBJ1-6; D is unresolved. This CDR3 is built from 18 residues. Germline V gene data show CDR1 as LNHDA and CDR2 as SQIVND (reference sequence). V lost 3 bases and J lost 3, with 18 bases in between. In DNA, the CDR3 is TGTGCCAGTAGTATTTCTGTTGTGCCAACGGGCTATAATTCACCCCTCCACTTT. Protein: CASSISVVPTGYNSPLHF.

The gene calls are TRBV5-1 and TRBJ2-5; TRBD1 aligns across 9 bases. Germline assignment: CDR1 SGHRS and CDR2 YFSETQ. This CDR3 has 14 residues. V lost 4 bases, J lost 5 bases, and 6 bases stayed unmatched. CDR3 in DNA: TGCGCCAGCAGCCCGGGACAGGGATATGAGACCCAGTACTTC. Translating gives CASSPGQGYETQYF.

This chain connects TRBV5-1 to TRBJ2-7; 9 bases align to TRBD1. CDR1 and CDR2 (germline): SGHRS, YFSETQ. This CDR3 is built from 13 residues. Trimming removed 5 bases from V and 7 bases from J; junction bases left unmatched: 7. This CDR3 is CASRQGAPGEQYF. The CDR3 region has the DNA TGCGCCAGCAGACAGGGGGCGCCTGGAGAGCAGTACTTC.

The chain employs TRBV7-9 and TRBJ2-2; 7 bases agree with TRBD1. Per the germline V gene, CDR1 is SEHNR and CDR2 is FQNEAQ (reference sequence). Trimming removed 5 bases from V and 2 bases from J; junction bases left unmatched: 11. This CDR3 has 17 residues. The CDR3 DNA reads TGTGCCAGCAGCCGACCAGGACAGGCATTCAACACCGGGGAGCTGTTTTTT. Encoded protein: CASSRPGQAFNTGELFF.

The rearrangement uses TRBV7-2 and TRBJ2-7; 8 nucleotides match TRBD2. The V gene end was trimmed by 3 bases and the J gene end by 5 bases; junction bases not matched to a gene: 6. The CDR3 runs to 14 residues. Per germline, CDR1 SGHTA and CDR2 FQGNSA. The CDR3 sequence: CASSFSGNEDEQYF. Written as DNA, the CDR3 is TGTGCCAGCAGCTTTAGCGGGAACGAGGACGAGCAGTACTTC.

As regards this clone: This sample also contains other DNA sequences that code for the same CDR3. This chain links TRBV19 with TRBJ2-7; TRBD2 matches at 8 bases. Germline-derived CDR1 and CDR2 are LNHDA and SQIVND (reference sequence). CDR3 size: 18 residues. The V and J ends lost 2 bases and 0 bases, in that order; junction bases with no gene match: 12. CDR3 protein: CASSIFHLAGGASYEQYF. Here the CDR3 DNA reads TGTGCCAGTAGTATATTCCATCTGGCGGGAGGCGCCTCCTACGAGCAGTACTTC.

The chain links TRBV11-3 to TRBJ1-1; 7 bases align to TRBD1. Trimming took 5 bases from V and 1 from J; bases not matched to a gene: 4. Germline loops: CDR1 SGHNT, CDR2 YENEEA. The length of the CDR3 is 14 residues. DNA of the CDR3: TGTGCCAGCAGCCAACGACAGGGGAACACTGAAGCTTTCTTT. Translated, it gives CASSQRQGNTEAFF.

This clone was counted once. The chain combines TRBV19 with TRBJ1-1; 8 bases align to TRBD1. CDR3 length: 16 amino acids. In germline, CDR1 is LNHDA, CDR2 SQIVND (reference sequence). Trimming at V came to 1 base and at J to 3 bases, leaving 7 bases not matched to a gene. As DNA, the CDR3 is TGTGCCAGTAGTATAGGGACAGGGATCGGGGACACTGAAGCTTTCTTT. Translating it yields CASSIGTGIGDTEAFF.

A remark on this clone: This CDR3 is also generated by other DNA sequences in the sample. The V gene is TRBV7-9, the J gene TRBJ2-5, with 12 nucleotides matching TRBD2. CDR3 length: 16 residues. The ends lost 6 bases at V and 2 bases at J; junction bases unmatched: 7. CDR1 SEHNR and CDR2 FQNEAQ come from the germline V gene (reference sequence). CDR3 amino acids: CASSPRTSGVQETQYF. CDR3 DNA sequence: TGTGCCAGCAGTCCCAGGACTAGCGGGGTACAAGAGACCCAGTACTTC.

The chain uses TRBV7-9 and TRBJ2-7, with a possible D match to TRBD2 (6 bases). The CDR3 spans 15 residues. The germline V and J ends were trimmed by 0 bases and 2 bases, with 11 bases remaining between them. Germline CDR1 reads SEHNR; CDR2 reads FQNEAQ (reference sequence). The CDR3 here is CASSLAGTGTYEQYF. The CDR3 DNA reads as TGTGCCAGCAGCTTAGCCGGGACTGGAACCTACGAGCAGTACTTC.